The T cell receptor (beta chain) described here comes from a study of cytomegalovirus exposure and HLA in healthy donors. Overall study results and limits: The study flagged fewer than 200 TCR beta chains as cytomegalovirus-associated.

As regards this clone: What it binds is not known.

The length of the CDR3 is 14 residues. CDR1 and CDR2 from the germline V gene are LNHDA and SQIVND (reference sequence). The V end was cut by 6 bases, the J end by 7 bases, with 18 bases between. Primers included in the PCR were 60 Vbeta and 13 Jbeta primers. Method: immunoSEQ multiplex PCR; TCRdb's copy keeps in-frame clones and lacks some. The sample contains 200,000 to 250,000 clones, around 80% of which appear only once. The genes are TRBV19 and TRBJ1-2; a weak D match, TRBD1 (6 bases). The clonotype comes from a woman aged 55-75 years in good health and CMV-seropositive. Sequencing used PBMCs. The CDR3 DNA reads as TGTGCCAGTAGCAGAATCACGGACAGTCCTGGCTACACCTTC. It yields the protein CASSRITDSPGYTF.